This TCR beta chain was profiled in a study of monozygotic twins with inflammatory bowel disease. General study points: With others, IBD patients shared fewer clonotypes than healthy twins did, especially with disease activity. Limited power may explain why concordant and discordant twins showed no difference in repertoire similarity.

Template switching incorporated UMIs with a 6-nucleotide sample barcode. Following a re-call of the 5' RACE reads, TCRdb has one entry per CDR3 protein and lacks DNA. The sample includes about 450,000 distinct CDR3 sequences. Note on this clonotype: Its matching antigen is unknown.

The clonotype was recovered from a human donor with ulcerative colitis or Crohn's disease, or a healthy co-twin of an affected twin (not recorded which). The source material was blood.

The CDR3: CSATGLNEQFF. The chain combines TRBV20-1 with TRBJ2-1. Germline V gene data show CDR1 as DFQATT and CDR2 as SNEGSKA (reference sequence). This CDR3 is 11 amino acids long.